This T cell receptor beta chain came from a study of T cell repertoires in cytomegalovirus infection. Overall study context: CMV epitopes that were recently identified and HLA-C-restricted were used alongside well-studied HLA-B-restricted ones. Public TCR beta signatures marked donors with CMV infection and the matching HLA.

As for this clonotype: Its target is unknown.

CDR1 is SQVTM, CDR2 ANQGSEA, per germline. V dropped 4 bases and J dropped 5 bases, with 8 bases sitting between them. This CDR3 comprises 11 residues. Whole-study results and caveats: HLA-C-restricted CMV-specific TCR beta clonotypes prevailed in the ex vivo response. Cumulative public TCR beta family frequency identified carriers of CMV plus the relevant HLA.

TCRdb fed the reads into MiXCR, producing one record per CDR3 protein. Counted here are 100,000 to 150,000 distinct CDR3 sequences, 25% to 35% occurring once; the ten biggest clones make up 58%. Material: CD8+ T cells from cultured PBMCs, obtained from culture after CMV antigen stimulation. The TCR comes from a human donor in good health (CMV status not recorded). Some clones in this sample may be carry-over from other donors' samples. V usage is TRBV29-1 and J usage is TRBJ1-1; D gene uncertain. Here the CDR3 DNA reads TGCAGCGTTGGGGGATGGACTGAAGCTTTCTTT. Translation gives CSVGGWTEAFF. Filled out from reference TRBV29-1 and TRBJ1-1, the complete variable domain reads SAVISQKPSRDICQRGTSLTIQCQVDSQVTMMFWYRQQPGQSLTLIATANQGSEATYESGFVIDKFPISRPNLTFSTLTVSNMSPEDSSIYLCSVGGWTEAFFGQGTRLTVV.